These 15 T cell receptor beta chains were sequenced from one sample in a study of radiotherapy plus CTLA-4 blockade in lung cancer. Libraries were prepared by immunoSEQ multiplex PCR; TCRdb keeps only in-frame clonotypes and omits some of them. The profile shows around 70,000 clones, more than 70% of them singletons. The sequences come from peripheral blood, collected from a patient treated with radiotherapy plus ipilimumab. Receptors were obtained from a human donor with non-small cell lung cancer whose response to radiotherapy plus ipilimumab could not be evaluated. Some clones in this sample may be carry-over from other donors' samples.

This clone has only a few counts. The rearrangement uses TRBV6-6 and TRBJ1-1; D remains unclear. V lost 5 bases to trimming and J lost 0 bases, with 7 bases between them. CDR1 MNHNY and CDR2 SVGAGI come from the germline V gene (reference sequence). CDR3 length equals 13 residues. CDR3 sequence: CASSANMNTEAFF. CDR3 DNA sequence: TGTGCCAGCAGTGCGAATATGAACACTGAAGCTTTCTTT.

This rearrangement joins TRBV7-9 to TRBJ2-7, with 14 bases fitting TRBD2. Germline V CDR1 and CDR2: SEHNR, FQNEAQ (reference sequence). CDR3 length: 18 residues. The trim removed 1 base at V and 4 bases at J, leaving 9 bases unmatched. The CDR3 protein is CASSLVEGLAGVGYEQYF. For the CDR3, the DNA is TGTGCCAGCAGCTTAGTGGAGGGACTAGCGGGGGTCGGGTACGAGCAGTACTTC.

CDR3: CASSKDRFDEQYF. The CDR3 bases are TGTGCCAGCAGCAAGGACAGATTCGACGAGCAGTACTTC. The chain uses TRBV7-6 and TRBJ2-7; a possible D gene is TRBD1 (6 bases). The length of the CDR3 is 13 residues. In germline, CDR1 is SGHVS, CDR2 FNYEAQ. With 5 bases removed from V and 5 bases from J, the gap between germline ends came to 13 bases.

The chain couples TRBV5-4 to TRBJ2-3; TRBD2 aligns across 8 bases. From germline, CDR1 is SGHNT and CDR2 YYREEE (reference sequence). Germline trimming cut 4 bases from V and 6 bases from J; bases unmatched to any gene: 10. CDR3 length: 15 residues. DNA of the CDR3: TGTGCCAGCAGCCGGGGGCGGGGGGTCCTGGATACGCAGTATTTT. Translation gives CASSRGRGVLDTQYF.

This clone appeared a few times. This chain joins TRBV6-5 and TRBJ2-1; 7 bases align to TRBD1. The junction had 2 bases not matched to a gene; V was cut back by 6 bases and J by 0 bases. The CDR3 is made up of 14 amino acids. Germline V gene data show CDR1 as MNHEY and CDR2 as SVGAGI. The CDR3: CASSRDSSYNEQFF. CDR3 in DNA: TGTGCCAGCAGCCGGGACAGCTCCTACAATGAGCAGTTCTTC.

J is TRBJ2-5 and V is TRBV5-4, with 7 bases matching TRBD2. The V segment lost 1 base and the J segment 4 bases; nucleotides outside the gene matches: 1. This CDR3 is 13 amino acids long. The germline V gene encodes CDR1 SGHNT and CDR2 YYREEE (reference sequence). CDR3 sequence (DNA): TGTGCCAGCAGCTTGCCGGGAGGAGAGACCCAGTACTTC. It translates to CASSLPGGETQYF.

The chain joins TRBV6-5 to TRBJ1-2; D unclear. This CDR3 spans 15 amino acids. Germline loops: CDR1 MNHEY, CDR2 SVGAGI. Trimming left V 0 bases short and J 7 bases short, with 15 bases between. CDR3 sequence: CASSYSFRAAGGYTF. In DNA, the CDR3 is TGTGCCAGCAGTTACTCGTTCCGGGCCGCGGGTGGCTACACCTTC.

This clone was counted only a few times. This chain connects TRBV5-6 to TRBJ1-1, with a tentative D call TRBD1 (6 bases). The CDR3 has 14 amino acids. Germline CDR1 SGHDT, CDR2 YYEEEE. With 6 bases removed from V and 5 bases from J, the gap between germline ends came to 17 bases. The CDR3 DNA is TGTGCCAGCAACCTCGAGGGGGGAGGGACTGAAGCTTTCTTT. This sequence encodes CASNLEGGGTEAFF.

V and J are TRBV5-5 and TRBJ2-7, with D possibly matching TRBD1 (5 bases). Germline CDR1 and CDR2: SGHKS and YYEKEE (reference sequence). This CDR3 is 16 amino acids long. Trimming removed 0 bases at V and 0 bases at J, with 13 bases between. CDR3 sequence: CASSLGWGRSSYEQYF. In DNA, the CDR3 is TGTGCCAGCAGCTTGGGGTGGGGCAGGAGCTCCTACGAGCAGTACTTC.

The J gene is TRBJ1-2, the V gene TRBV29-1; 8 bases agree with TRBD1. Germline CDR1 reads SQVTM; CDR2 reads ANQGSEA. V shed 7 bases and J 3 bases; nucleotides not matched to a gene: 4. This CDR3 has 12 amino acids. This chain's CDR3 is CSADRGDYGYTF. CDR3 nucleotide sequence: TGCAGCGCAGACAGGGGCGACTATGGCTACACCTTC.

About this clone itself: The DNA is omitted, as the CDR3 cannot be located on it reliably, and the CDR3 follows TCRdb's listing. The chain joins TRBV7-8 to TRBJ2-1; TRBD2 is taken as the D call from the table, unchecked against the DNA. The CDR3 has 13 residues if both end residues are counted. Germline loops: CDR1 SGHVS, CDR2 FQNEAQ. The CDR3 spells CASSFVAGGSGFF.

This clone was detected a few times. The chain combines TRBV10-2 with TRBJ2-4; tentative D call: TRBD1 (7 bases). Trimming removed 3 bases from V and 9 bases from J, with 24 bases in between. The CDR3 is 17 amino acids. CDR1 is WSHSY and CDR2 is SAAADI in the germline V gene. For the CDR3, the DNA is TGCGCCAGCAGTGAAGGGGGTGGGCAGGGGGAGGCCGGCATTCAGTACTTC. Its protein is CASSEGGGQGEAGIQYF.

This CDR3 reads CASMAGTGKKYF. The CDR3, as DNA: TGTGCCAGCATGGCCGGGACAGGGAAAAAATACTTC. This rearrangement joins TRBV7-9 to TRBJ2-7; 9 nucleotides line up with TRBD1. CDR1 is SEHNR and CDR2 is FQNEAQ in the germline V gene (reference sequence). Trimming cost V 7 bases and J 13 bases; bases outside gene matches: 11. The CDR3 length is 12 residues.

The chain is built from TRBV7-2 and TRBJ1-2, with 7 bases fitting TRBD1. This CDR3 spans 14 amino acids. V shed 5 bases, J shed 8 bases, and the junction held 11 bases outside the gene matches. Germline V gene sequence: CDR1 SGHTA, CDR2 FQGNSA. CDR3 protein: CASSNRQGGEGYTF. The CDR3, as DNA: TGTGCCAGCAGCAACCGACAGGGTGGAGAGGGCTACACCTTC.

The CDR3 protein is CASSLQGVNEQYF. The CDR3 DNA sequence: TGTGCCAGCAGTTTACAGGGGGTGAACGAGCAGTACTTC. The genes are TRBV27 and TRBJ2-7; TRBD1 aligns across 7 bases. This CDR3 has 13 amino acids. Trimming removed 2 bases from V and 5 bases from J; junction bases left unmatched: 3. Germline CDR1 and CDR2: MNHEY and SMNVEV (reference sequence).